This T cell receptor (beta chain) came from a study of shared clonotypes between healthy human individuals. Overall study: The people who gave samples were two women and a few men aged 18 to 49.

Original data processing: Junction-only immunoSEQ sequences carried no quality scores, so filtering differed. TCRdb's copy holds only in-frame clones and misses some; the assay was immunoSEQ multiplex PCR. That table furnishes V, J and clone size, whereas the DNA furnished D and trimming. There are about 450,000 clones in the sample; roughly 83% occur only once, and around 13% lies in the top ten. HIV-negative, healthy adults without recent acute infections or vaccinations were the donors. Around 90 million PBMCs served as the genomic DNA source for unsorted samples. V lost 1 base and J 13 bases, leaving 20 bases between the germline ends. CDR1 LGHNA and CDR2 YSLEER come from the germline V gene. The CDR3 covers 15 residues.

J is TRBJ2-4 and V is TRBV4-3, with D perhaps matching TRBD1 (5 bases). Sequencing was done on a sample of PBMCs. This sequence originates from a woman in her thirties or forties in good health. Some clones in this sample may be carry-over from other donors' samples. The CDR3 spells CASSQGGAGMGPQYF. CDR3 nucleotides: TGCGCCAGCAGCCAAGGCGGAGCAGGGATGGGGCCCCAGTACTTC.